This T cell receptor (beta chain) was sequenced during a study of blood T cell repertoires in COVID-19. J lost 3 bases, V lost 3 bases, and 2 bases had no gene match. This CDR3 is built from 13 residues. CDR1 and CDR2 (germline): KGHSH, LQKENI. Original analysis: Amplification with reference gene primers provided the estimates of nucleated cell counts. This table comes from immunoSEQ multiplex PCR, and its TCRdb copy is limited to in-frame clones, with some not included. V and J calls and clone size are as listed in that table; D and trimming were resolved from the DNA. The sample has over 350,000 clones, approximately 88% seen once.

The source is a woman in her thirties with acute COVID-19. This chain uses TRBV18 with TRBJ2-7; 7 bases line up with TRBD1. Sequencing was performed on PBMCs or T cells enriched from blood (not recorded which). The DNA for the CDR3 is TGTGCCAGCTCACCCCGGGACAGCTACGAGCAGTACTTC. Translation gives CASSPRDSYEQYF. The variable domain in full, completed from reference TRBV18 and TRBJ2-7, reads NAGVMQNPRHLVRRRGQEARLRCSPMKGHSHVYWYRQLPEEGLKFMVYLQKENIIDESGMPKERFSAEFPKEGPSILRIQQVVRGDSAAYFCASSPRDSYEQYFGPGTRLTVT.